This T cell receptor (beta chain) was profiled in a study of metastatic and nonmetastatic thyroid tumors. TCRdb re-clonotyped the PCR reads via MiXCR. The sample holds about 10,000 clones, 35% to 45% seen once. A note on this clone: Its specificity is unknown.

General study findings and limits: Versus benign nodules, malignant thyroid tumors reportedly had significantly higher TCR beta diversity, in blood and tumor.

Germline V lookup: CDR1 SGHNT, CDR2 YENEEA. This CDR3 region has 13 residues. V was trimmed by 4 bases and J by 7 bases, leaving 11 bases between them. Until they underwent thyroid surgery, no patient had received any treatment. The receptor's source is a female donor with papillary thyroid cancer or a benign thyroid nodule (not recorded which). Some clones in this sample may be carry-over from other donors' samples. The chain couples TRBV11-3 to TRBJ2-1; D is undetermined. Material: tumor tissue. The CDR3: CASSSGIMNEQFF. The CDR3 DNA is TGTGCCAGCAGCTCTGGGATTATGAATGAGCAGTTCTTC.